Shown below are 24 T cell receptor beta chains from a single sample sequenced in a study of cytomegalovirus exposure and HLA in healthy donors. Generated by immunoSEQ multiplex PCR, the TCRdb table keeps only in-frame clones and is missing some. This sample carries about 330,000 clones, approximately 90% of them seen once, and the ten largest clones take 0.7% to 0.85%. The sequenced sample was PBMCs. The source is a young woman in good health and CMV-seronegative.

The chain recombines TRBV6-5 with TRBJ2-7; 9 bases map to TRBD1. The J segment lost 6 bases and the V segment lost 5 bases, leaving 8 bases of the junction unmatched. This CDR3 comprises 14 residues. Per germline, CDR1 MNHEY and CDR2 SVGAGI. The CDR3 DNA follows: TGTGCCAGCAGTCCCTGGGACAGGGTTAGCGAGCAGTACTTC. Translation: CASSPWDRVSEQYF.

The rearrangement joins TRBV7-3 to TRBJ2-1; possible D gene TRBD2, 6 bases. The CDR3 is made up of 16 amino acids. V dropped 2 bases and J dropped 5 bases, with 16 bases sitting between them. Germline V gene data show CDR1 as SGHTA and CDR2 as FQGTGA. The CDR3 DNA reads TGTGCCAGCAGCTTAGCGGGAACCTACTCTGACAATGAGCAGTTCTTC. It specifies CASSLAGTYSDNEQFF.

This clone was seen once. The genes are TRBV7-9 and TRBJ1-2, with D possibly matching TRBD1 (6 bases). From germline, CDR1 is SEHNR and CDR2 FQNEAQ (reference sequence). The CDR3 totals 13 residues. V lost 5 bases, J lost 6 bases, and 13 bases lay in between. CDR3 region: CASSPRAGDGYTF. The CDR3, as DNA: TGTGCCAGCAGCCCCAGGGCAGGGGATGGCTACACCTTC.

The chain employs TRBV2 and TRBJ1-2, with D perhaps matching TRBD1 (6 bases). V lost 5 bases and J lost 8, with 12 bases in between. There are 12 residues in the CDR3. Germline CDR1 reads SNHLY; CDR2 reads FYNNEI. The CDR3 loop reads CASSRGGRGYTF. For the CDR3, the DNA is TGTGCCAGCAGTAGGGGGGGGCGAGGCTACACCTTC.

The DNA for the CDR3 is TGCGCCAGCAGCTTGGGCACAGGGGGCGTCGAGCAGTACTTC. Translated, it gives CASSLGTGGVEQYF. The rearrangement joins TRBV5-1 to TRBJ2-7; the match to TRBD1 covers 9 bases. From germline, CDR1 is SGHRS and CDR2 YFSETQ. The CDR3 extends over 14 amino acids. V was pared by 0 bases and J by 6 bases, with 4 bases of the junction left unmatched.

This chain links TRBV7-9 with TRBJ2-4, with D unclear. Per the germline V gene, CDR1 is SEHNR and CDR2 is FQNEAQ (reference sequence). The CDR3 loop spans 13 amino acids. Between the trimmed V and J ends, which lost 2 bases and 5 bases, there was a span of 7 bases. CDR3 sequence: CASSLSWQNIQYF. CDR3 bases: TGTGCCAGCAGCTTATCTTGGCAAAACATTCAGTACTTC. The full variable domain, its missing parts supplied by reference TRBV7-9 and TRBJ2-4, is DTGVSQNPRHKITKRGQNVTFRCDPISEHNRLYWYRQTLGQGPEFLTYFQNEAQLEKSRLLSDRFSAERPKGSFSTLEIQRTEQGDSAMYLCASSLSWQNIQYFGAGTRLSVL.

The V and J genes are TRBV15 and TRBJ2-7; TRBD2 matches 7 bases. Germline loops: CDR1 LNHNV, CDR2 YYDKDF (reference sequence). The length of the CDR3 is 14 residues. The V and J ends lost 0 bases and 1 base, in that order; junction bases with no gene match: 0. CDR3 sequence reads: CATSRERESYEQYF. CDR3 DNA sequence: TGTGCCACCAGCAGAGAGCGGGAGTCCTACGAGCAGTACTTC.

About this clone: Other DNA sequences in this sample translate to the same CDR3. The CDR3 loop is CASSHSGLAGVAKNIQYF. CDR3 bases: TGTGCCAGCAGCCATTCGGGATTAGCGGGAGTAGCCAAAAACATTCAGTACTTC. This chain uses TRBV4-2 with TRBJ2-4; 9 bases fit TRBD2. V was pared by 3 bases and J by 0 bases, with 9 bases of the junction left unmatched. In germline, CDR1 is LGHNA, CDR2 YNFKEQ. The CDR3 sequence is 18 residues long.

V gene TRBV1 combines with J gene TRBJ2-5; no DNA check was done on the table's D call, TRBD2. TRBV1 is noted as a pseudogene. The CDR3 contains 16 residues. The CDR3 here is CTSSQDLGGFGETQYF. The DNA of the CDR3 is TGCACCAGCAGCCAAGATCTGGGGGGATTTGGAGAGACCCAGTACTTC.

The V gene is TRBV5-1, the J gene TRBJ2-1, with D possibly matching TRBD1 (6 bases). V lost 4 bases and J 7 bases, leaving 24 bases between the germline ends. CDR1 is SGHRS, CDR2 YFSETQ, per germline. There are 17 residues in the CDR3. The CDR3 DNA reads as TGCGCCAGCAGCCGATCCCCCCGGGACACATCGGGAAATGAGCAGTTCTTC. Amino acids: CASSRSPRDTSGNEQFF.

V usage is TRBV27 and J usage is TRBJ1-4, with D unclear. Per the germline V gene, CDR1 is MNHEY and CDR2 is SMNVEV (reference sequence). The V gene lost 5 bases and the J gene lost 0 bases, with 10 bases spanning the gap. This CDR3 contains 15 residues. This CDR3 reads CASSKRSATNEKLFF. The CDR3 coding sequence is TGTGCCAGCAGTAAAAGGAGTGCAACTAATGAAAAACTGTTTTTT.

The chain carries TRBV5-1 and TRBJ2-5; tentative D call: TRBD1 (5 bases). The CDR3 spans 14 residues. Germline CDR1 and CDR2: SGHRS and YFSETQ. V lost 3 bases to trimming and J lost 1 base, with 10 bases between them. The CDR3 region is CASSSLTAQETQYF. The CDR3 DNA reads as TGCGCCAGCAGCTCGTTGACAGCCCAAGAGACCCAGTACTTC.

The chain joins TRBV5-5 to TRBJ2-1; D remains unclear. Trimming stripped 1 base from V and 4 bases from J, with 12 bases between. Germline CDR1 is SGHKS and CDR2 is YYEKEE (reference sequence). There are 15 residues in the CDR3. CDR3 amino acids: CASSLLAATYNEQFF. CDR3 in DNA: TGTGCCAGCAGCTTGCTCGCGGCAACTTACAATGAGCAGTTCTTC.

The genes are TRBV18 and TRBJ1-4, with D uncertain. The V end was cut by 2 bases, the J end by 7 bases, with 14 bases between. Germline assignment: CDR1 KGHSH and CDR2 LQKENI. The CDR3 spans 15 residues. CDR3 DNA sequence: TGTGCCAGCTCACCAAGGCGGGTTCGGGGTGAAAAACTGTTTTTT. Its protein is CASSPRRVRGEKLFF.

The chain links TRBV7-8 to TRBJ2-7; 9 nucleotides line up with TRBD2. Per germline, CDR1 SGHVS and CDR2 FQNEAQ. The CDR3 is made up of 17 amino acids. With V trimmed by 2 bases and J by 2 bases, 10 bases remained unmatched. Here the CDR3 reads CASSLRAMGGRAYEQYF. The CDR3 region has the DNA TGTGCCAGCAGCTTACGCGCGATGGGCGGGAGGGCCTACGAGCAGTACTTC.

This chain links TRBV11-1 with TRBJ2-5; D is ambiguous. CDR3 length: 11 amino acids. Germline CDR1 and CDR2: SGHAT and FQDESV (reference sequence). V was cut by 1 base and J by 7 bases, with 4 bases left in between. The CDR3 DNA is TGTGCCAGCAGCTTAGGCGGGACCCAGTACTTC. Its protein product is CASSLGGTQYF.

Concerning this clone itself: Different DNA sequences within this sample yield the same CDR3. This chain uses TRBV4-1 with TRBJ2-7, with 9 bases lining up with TRBD1. J lost 1 base, V lost 4 bases, and 2 bases had no gene match. The CDR3 runs 14 residues. Per the germline V gene, CDR1 is MGHRA and CDR2 is YSYEKL. The CDR3 sequence is CASSPGQGSYEQYF. CDR3 coding DNA: TGCGCCAGCAGCCCGGGACAGGGTTCCTACGAGCAGTACTTC.

This chain uses TRBV7-6 with TRBJ2-1, with D hard to call. Germline CDR1 reads SGHVS; CDR2 reads FNYEAQ. The CDR3 has 14 amino acids. V gave up 2 bases and J gave up 5 bases, with 10 bases separating them. The CDR3 protein is CASSLTSRDNEQFF. The CDR3 DNA reads TGTGCCAGCAGCTTAACGTCCCGCGACAATGAGCAGTTCTTC.

This clone was observed once. This chain connects TRBV19 to TRBJ2-7; D perhaps matches TRBD2 (5 bases). CDR1 and CDR2 (germline): LNHDA, SQIVND (reference sequence). Deletions cut 7 bases from V and 5 bases from J, with 21 bases between. The CDR3 is made up of 15 amino acids. CDR3 protein: CASTSRLAVTHEQYF. The DNA for the CDR3 is TGTGCCAGTACCAGCCGGCTAGCAGTTACCCACGAGCAGTACTTC.

The chain uses TRBV27 and TRBJ2-2; D call uncertain. Germline V lookup: CDR1 MNHEY, CDR2 SMNVEV (reference sequence). The CDR3 is made up of 14 amino acids. Trimming stripped 3 bases from V and 5 bases from J, with 10 bases between. The CDR3 nucleotides are TGTGCCAGCAGTTTGTCCGCAACTACCGGGGAGCTGTTTTTT. The encoded protein is CASSLSATTGELFF.

This chain connects TRBV2 to TRBJ2-5; the match to TRBD2 covers 9 bases. The V and J ends lost 7 bases and 1 base, in that order; junction bases with no gene match: 4. In germline, CDR1 is SNHLY, CDR2 FYNNEI. The CDR3 loop spans 14 amino acids. The CDR3 DNA sequence: TGTGCCAGCATGGCGGGAGGGTTCCAAGAGACCCAGTACTTC. Residues: CASMAGGFQETQYF.

J is TRBJ2-7 and V is TRBV7-2, with D maybe TRBD2 (5 bases). This CDR3 contains 15 residues. The V and J ends lost 5 bases and 0 bases respectively, with 14 bases between them. The germline V gene has CDR1 SGHTA and CDR2 FQGNSA. CDR3 sequence (DNA): TGTGCCAGCAGCCGCCGGGGAGCGAGCTCCTACGAGCAGTACTTC. It translates to CASSRRGASSYEQYF.

The V gene is TRBV10-2, the J gene TRBJ2-1; D is uncertain. CDR1 WSHSY and CDR2 SAAADI come from the germline V gene. The CDR3 sequence is 15 residues long. V lost 5 bases and J lost 0, with 11 bases in between. The CDR3 nucleotides read TGCGCCAGCAGTATTGAAGCAAGCTCCTACAATGAGCAGTTCTTC. This translates into CASSIEASSYNEQFF.

This chain connects TRBV27 to TRBJ1-5; the D is unclear. This CDR3 is built from 14 residues. Germline assignment: CDR1 MNHEY and CDR2 SMNVEV (reference sequence). Deletions cut 8 bases from V and 6 bases from J, with 17 bases between. CDR3 protein: CASRPRALSQPQHF. The CDR3 DNA reads as TGTGCCAGCCGCCCCCGCGCGCTAAGTCAGCCCCAGCATTTT.